This T cell receptor (beta chain) was sequenced in a study of T-cell reconstitution after alpha-beta-depleted transplantation in children. It was with unique molecular identifiers that the TCRbeta library was prepared. TCRdb re-called the PCR reads through MiXCR, storing one row per CDR3 protein. Of roughly 300,000 distinct CDR3 sequences listed, more than 9% were seen once; the top ten hold roughly a tenth. With regard to this clonotype: A read error may produce the germline difference seen at one junction end.

This CDR3 region has 16 residues. Germline assignment: CDR1 DFQATT and CDR2 SNEGSKA (reference sequence). This clonotype was sampled from a human donor who donated a stem cell graft to a child with SCID. Sample: PBMCs from the stem cell graft donor, taken from the stem cell graft. V and J are TRBV20-1 and TRBJ2-1; D perhaps matches TRBD2 (6 bases). CDR3 coding DNA: TGCAGTGTTAGAGACACTGGTTCCGCGGCGGGAAGTGAGCAGTTCTTC. This sequence encodes CSVRDTGSAAGSEQFF.